Listed below are T cell receptor beta chains from one sample, sequenced in a study of cytomegalovirus exposure and HLA in healthy donors. Produced via immunoSEQ multiplex PCR; TCRdb's table is partial and in-frame only. The top ten hold about 2.5% of the sample, which has around 280,000 clones, over 85% seen once. The specimen sequenced was PBMCs. These receptors came from a young woman in good health and CMV-seronegative. The CDR3 runs from the conserved cysteine through the conserved F or W. The order of the fields is clone size, D gene, J gene, V gene, CDR3 DNA, CDR3 protein. The D gene is left open where the match is weak. Some rows mark clone size as missing; the rest say once, few, many or name a class of expanded clone.

size: NA; D: NA; J: TRBJ2-3; V: TRBV6-6; DNA: TGTGCCAGCAGTTGGACTCTTTGGGGCACAGATACGCAGTATTTT; CDR3: CASSWTLWGTDTQYF
size: NA; D: NA; J: TRBJ2-1; V: TRBV15; DNA: TGTGCCACCAGCAGAGTCCCAGGGGTCTACAATGAGCAGTTCTTC; CDR3: CATSRVPGVYNEQFF
size: NA; D: TRBD2; J: TRBJ2-3; V: TRBV25-1; DNA: TGTGCCAGCAGTGAATTACCAGCGGGGGGGCGAAAAGATACGCAGTATTTT; CDR3: CASSELPAGGRKDTQYF
size: NA; D: TRBD2; J: TRBJ2-3; V: TRBV5-4; DNA: TGTGCCAGCAGCTGGAGCGGGGGGGTCACAGATACGCAGTATTTT; CDR3: CASSWSGGVTDTQYF
size: few; D: NA; J: TRBJ1-1; V: TRBV6-1; DNA: TGTGCCAGCAGTACGACTCCCTACACTGAAGCTTTCTTT; CDR3: CASSTTPYTEAFF
size: NA; D: NA; J: TRBJ1-2; V: TRBV6-5; DNA: TGTGCCAGCAGTTCCTCGACAGAACCTATGTATGGCTACACCTTC; CDR3: CASSSSTEPMYGYTF
size: NA; D: NA; J: TRBJ2-1; V: TRBV6-6; DNA: TGTGCCAGCAGTTATAGCGTTGTCTACAATGAGCAGTTCTTC; CDR3: CASSYSVVYNEQFF
size: NA; D: NA; J: TRBJ1-2; V: TRBV21-1; DNA: TGTGCCAGCAGCAAAAAGACAGGAGCTAACTATGGCTACACCTTC; CDR3: CASSKKTGANYGYTF
size: NA; D: TRBD2; J: TRBJ2-2; V: TRBV2; DNA: TGTGCCAGTTCCGTGGGGGGGACCGGGGAGCTGTTTTTT; CDR3: CASSVGGTGELFF
size: few; D: TRBD1; J: TRBJ1-1; V: TRBV6-8; DNA: TGTGCCAGCAGAAGGGGGCGAACTGAAGCTTTCTTT; CDR3: CASRRGRTEAFF
size: once; D: NA; J: TRBJ1-2; V: TRBV2; DNA: TGTGCCAGCAGTGAATCGATCAGAGAGGATGCTTACTATGGCTACACCTTC; CDR3: CASSESIREDAYYGYTF
size: NA; D: NA; J: TRBJ1-1; V: TRBV6-5; DNA: TGTGCCAGCAGAAAACAGAGGGTCGGGAACACTGAAGCTTTCTTT; CDR3: CASRKQRVGNTEAFF
size: NA; D: NA; J: TRBJ1-2; V: TRBV7-2; DNA: TGTGCCAGCAGCTTAGAGGTGACAGGCGCGTACACCTTC; CDR3: CASSLEVTGAYTF
size: once; D: NA; J: TRBJ2-1; V: TRBV7-2; DNA: TGTGCCAGCAGCTTAATAGCCCCGGCCCCCAATGAGCAGTTCTTC; CDR3: CASSLIAPAPNEQFF
size: NA; D: NA; J: TRBJ2-1; V: TRBV10-1; DNA: TGCGCCAGCAGTGGGTTCCAGGGGAGCTCCTACAATGAGCAGTTCTTC; CDR3: CASSGFQGSSYNEQFF
size: NA; D: NA; J: TRBJ2-7; V: TRBV21-1; DNA: TGTGCCAGCAGCAAAATCTCGTCACAATTAGCGGGGGGTTCGTCCTACGAGCAGTACTTC; CDR3: CASSKISSQLAGGSSYEQYF
size: NA; D: TRBD1; J: TRBJ1-6; V: TRBV6-6; DNA: TGTGCCAGCAGCCCCACGGACAGGGTGGTTTATTCACCCCTCCACTTT; CDR3: CASSPTDRVVYSPLHF
size: NA; D: NA; J: TRBJ1-1; V: TRBV29-1; DNA: TGCAGCGTTTACGGGGATTTTGGGCGCACTGAAGCTTTCTTT; CDR3: CSVYGDFGRTEAFF
size: NA; D: NA; J: TRBJ2-1; V: TRBV15; DNA: TGTGCCACCAGCAGAGAACAGGGAGCGGCCTACAATGAGCAGTTCTTC; CDR3: CATSREQGAAYNEQFF
size: once; D: TRBD2; J: TRBJ2-3; V: TRBV6-1; DNA: TGTGCCAGCAGTGAACCTAGCGGGGGGTCCACAGATACGCAGTATTTT; CDR3: CASSEPSGGSTDTQYF
size: once; D: TRBD1; J: TRBJ2-1; V: TRBV5-1; DNA: TGCGCCAGCAGCCTGAGGACAGGGAGTAATGAGCAGTTCTTC; CDR3: CASSLRTGSNEQFF
size: NA; D: TRBD1; J: TRBJ1-2; V: TRBV27; DNA: TGTGCCAGCAGTTTACAGGGACAGGGCGTCTATGGCTACACCTTC; CDR3: CASSLQGQGVYGYTF
size: NA; D: TRBD1; J: TRBJ1-5; V: TRBV6-1; DNA: TGTGCCAGCTTCGAACAGGGGAATCAGCCCCAGCATTTT; CDR3: CASFEQGNQPQHF
size: NA; D: TRBD1; J: TRBJ1-5; V: TRBV19; DNA: TGTGCCAGTAGTAGCCTGACAGGGGGAGATCAGCCCCAGCATTTT; CDR3: CASSSLTGGDQPQHF
size: NA; D: TRBD1; J: TRBJ1-4; V: TRBV6-1; DNA: TGTGCCAGCACCGACAGGGGGATATCTAATGAAAAACTGTTTTTT; CDR3: CASTDRGISNEKLFF
size: NA; D: NA; J: TRBJ1-3; V: TRBV11-2; DNA: TGTGCCAGCAGCTTAGTCAGGGCTGGAAACACCATATATTTT; CDR3: CASSLVRAGNTIYF
size: NA; D: TRBD2; J: TRBJ2-7; V: TRBV6-5; DNA: TGTGCCAGCAGTTATTTAGCGGGGGGGGAGCACGAGCAGTACTTC; CDR3: CASSYLAGGEHEQYF
size: NA; D: TRBD1; J: TRBJ1-5; V: TRBV7-2; DNA: TGTGCCAGCAGCTTTAGGACAGGGTCAACGTGGCAGCCCCAGCATTTT; CDR3: CASSFRTGSTWQPQHF
size: NA; D: NA; J: TRBJ1-6; V: TRBV6-5; DNA: TGTGCCAGCAGATCCAGGGACATAACGTCACCCCTCCACTTT; CDR3: CASRSRDITSPLHF
size: NA; D: TRBD2; J: TRBJ2-2; V: TRBV4-1; DNA: TGCGCCAGCAGCCAGCCCGGGACTAGCTCGTCCGGGGAGCTGTTTTTT; CDR3: CASSQPGTSSSGELFF
size: NA; D: TRBD1; J: TRBJ1-2; V: TRBV30; DNA: TGTGCCTGGAGTGGGGACAGTAACTATGGCTACACCTTC; CDR3: CAWSGDSNYGYTF
size: NA; D: NA; J: TRBJ1-4; V: TRBV7-8; DNA: TGTGCCAGCAGCGTCAGTACAGGGAATGAAAAACTGTTTTTT; CDR3: CASSVSTGNEKLFF
size: NA; D: NA; J: TRBJ2-7; V: TRBV11-2; DNA: TGTGCCAGCACCGTGGGGGGGCTGAGTCAGTACTTC; CDR3: CASTVGGLSQYF
size: NA; D: NA; J: TRBJ1-3; V: TRBV2; DNA: TGTGCCAGCAGTGAGGGGAGAACTGGAAACACCATATATTTT; CDR3: CASSEGRTGNTIYF
size: once; D: NA; J: TRBJ1-4; V: TRBV27; DNA: TGTGCCAGCAGTCCGAGGACAGAAACTAATGAAAAACTGTTTTTT; CDR3: CASSPRTETNEKLFF
size: NA; D: TRBD1; J: TRBJ2-7; V: TRBV6-1; DNA: TGTGCCAGCAGTCAGCCCACAGGGGGCTCCGACGAGCAGTACTTC; CDR3: CASSQPTGGSDEQYF
size: NA; D: TRBD2; J: TRBJ2-5; V: TRBV7-2; DNA: TGTGCCAGCAGCTTTCTAGCGGGGGGAGGCGAGACCCAGTACTTC; CDR3: CASSFLAGGGETQYF
size: NA; D: NA; J: TRBJ2-7; V: TRBV6-5; DNA: TGTGCCAGCAGCCAGGGCCTCAATTACGAGCAGTACTTC; CDR3: CASSQGLNYEQYF
size: NA; D: NA; J: TRBJ1-2; V: TRBV25-1; DNA: TGTGCCAGCAGTGCCACAGTAGGCTACACCTTC; CDR3: CASSATVGYTF
size: NA; D: NA; J: TRBJ2-7; V: TRBV21-1; DNA: TGTGCCAGCAGCATCCCGGGGGAGCAGTACTTC; CDR3: CASSIPGEQYF
size: NA; D: NA; J: TRBJ1-3; V: TRBV13; DNA: TGTGCCAGCAGTTCTCGGGGTTCTGGAAACACCATATATTTT; CDR3: CASSSRGSGNTIYF
size: NA; D: TRBD2; J: TRBJ2-1; V: TRBV6-6; DNA: TGTGCCAGCAGTCCGGGGACGGGGGGTGTCAATGAGCAGTTCTTC; CDR3: CASSPGTGGVNEQFF
size: NA; D: NA; J: TRBJ1-1; V: TRBV2; DNA: TGTGCCAGCAGTATTACACCGAACACTGAAGCTTTCTTT; CDR3: CASSITPNTEAFF
size: few; D: TRBD1; J: TRBJ1-2; V: TRBV7-6; DNA: TGTGCCAGCAGCTTAGAGGGACAGGGAGTTCGTGGCTACACCTTC; CDR3: CASSLEGQGVRGYTF
size: NA; D: NA; J: TRBJ2-1; V: TRBV27; DNA: TGTGCCAGCAGTTTATCGTTTGCGGGCGGGAATGAGCAGTTCTTC; CDR3: CASSLSFAGGNEQFF
size: NA; D: TRBD1; J: TRBJ1-2; V: TRBV2; DNA: TGTGCCAGCAGTGGAGCCCCGCCTGACAGGGGCTATGGCTACACCTTC; CDR3: CASSGAPPDRGYGYTF
size: NA; D: TRBD1; J: TRBJ2-7; V: TRBV6-5; DNA: TGTGCCTCGAGACAGGGCCCCTACGAGCAGTACTTC; CDR3: CASRQGPYEQYF
size: NA; D: TRBD1; J: TRBJ1-1; V: TRBV2; DNA: TGTGCCAGCAGACCCGGACAGGGAAGGACTGAAGCTTTCTTT; CDR3: CASRPGQGRTEAFF
size: once; D: NA; J: TRBJ1-6; V: TRBV15; DNA: TGTGCCACCAGCAGTGCGGGATACTGGGGGGCACCCCTCCACTTT; CDR3: CATSSAGYWGAPLHF
size: NA; D: TRBD1; J: TRBJ2-3; V: TRBV7-9; DNA: TGTTCCACCATGTACAGGGGTTCAACAGATACGCAGTATTTT; CDR3: CSTMYRGSTDTQYF
size: NA; D: TRBD1; J: TRBJ1-1; V: TRBV19; DNA: TGTGCCAGTAGTATATTTAACTCAGGGGGCACTGAAGCTTTCTTT; CDR3: CASSIFNSGGTEAFF
size: NA; D: TRBD1; J: TRBJ1-6; V: TRBV2; DNA: TGTGCCAGCAGAACTACAGGGGGCAATAATTCACCCCTCCACTTT; CDR3: CASRTTGGNNSPLHF